The rows below give T cell receptor beta chains drawn from one sample of a study of shared clonotypes between healthy human individuals. The data were produced by immunoSEQ multiplex PCR, yet TCRdb's version contains in-frame clones alone and is incomplete. The repertoire holds hundreds of thousands of clones, with 73% as singletons. The source material was memory CD4+ T cells sorted from blood. All receptors derive from a woman in her 30s in good health. Both conserved end residues are trimmed from each CDR3.

V gene: TRBV15
J gene: TRBJ2-1
CDR3 length: 13
CDR3 protein: ATRVEGNPYNEQF

V gene: TRBV5-1
J gene: TRBJ2-3
CDR3 length: 14
CDR3 protein: ASSLAQGGITDTQY

V gene: TRBV13
J gene: TRBJ2-3
CDR3 length: 14
CDR3 protein: ASSLNYREHTDTQY

V gene: TRBV7-3
J gene: TRBJ2-5
CDR3 length: 13
CDR3 protein: ASSLNVGAQETQY

V gene: TRBV6-4
J gene: TRBJ2-7
CDR3 length: 10
CDR3 protein: ASSGTVYEQY

V gene: TRBV19
J gene: TRBJ1-3
CDR3 length: 13
CDR3 protein: ASSISGDSGNTIY

V gene: TRBV5-1
J gene: TRBJ2-1
CDR3 length: 15
CDR3 protein: ASSEWSGGRSYNEQF

V gene: TRBV10-1
J gene: TRBJ2-7
CDR3 length: 12
CDR3 protein: ARTGGTAIYEQY

V gene: TRBV30
J gene: TRBJ1-5
CDR3 length: 11
CDR3 protein: AWSLDLDQPQH

V gene: TRBV7-9
J gene: TRBJ2-1
CDR3 length: 11
CDR3 protein: ASSGGQRNEQF

V gene: TRBV6-5
J gene: TRBJ2-2
CDR3 length: 12
CDR3 protein: ASSKTDNTGELF

V gene: TRBV28
J gene: TRBJ2-7
CDR3 length: 12
CDR3 protein: ASSTPGQLGEQY

V gene: TRBV5-1
J gene: TRBJ2-7
CDR3 length: 13
CDR3 protein: ASSLEPNAFYEQY

V gene: TRBV7-9
J gene: TRBJ2-3
CDR3 length: 12
CDR3 protein: ASAWDSSTDTQY

V gene: TRBV28
J gene: TRBJ2-1
CDR3 length: 13
CDR3 protein: ASITSGRAYNEQF

V gene: TRBV7-3
J gene: TRBJ2-3
CDR3 length: 13
CDR3 protein: ASSLTPSATDTQY

V gene: TRBV5-1
J gene: TRBJ2-7
CDR3 length: 17
CDR3 protein: ASSLVVLAGALAVDEQY

V gene: TRBV10-3
J gene: TRBJ2-7
CDR3 length: 12
CDR3 protein: AISGNGDSYEQY

V gene: TRBV9
J gene: TRBJ2-6
CDR3 length: 16
CDR3 protein: ASSVGLAGDFGANVLT

V gene: TRBV30
J gene: TRBJ1-5
CDR3 length: 12
CDR3 protein: AWTLAGYNQPQH

V gene: TRBV10-1
J gene: TRBJ2-5
CDR3 length: 11
CDR3 protein: ASSAGGLVSQY

V gene: TRBV2
J gene: TRBJ1-1
CDR3 length: 12
CDR3 protein: ASRRSWGNTEAF

V gene: TRBV7-8
J gene: TRBJ1-2
CDR3 length: 11
CDR3 protein: ASSPSGGYGYT

V gene: TRBV19
J gene: TRBJ2-2
CDR3 length: 11
CDR3 protein: AGGTGATGELF

V gene: TRBV27
J gene: TRBJ1-5
CDR3 length: 12
CDR3 protein: ASSLRSDNQPQH

V gene: TRBV7-9
J gene: TRBJ2-3
CDR3 length: 12
CDR3 protein: ASRSGRSTDTQY

V gene: TRBV30
J gene: TRBJ2-5
CDR3 length: 10
CDR3 protein: AWSVNGETQY

V gene: TRBV27
J gene: TRBJ2-2
CDR3 length: 11
CDR3 protein: ASGFRVTGELF

V gene: TRBV10-3
J gene: TRBJ2-2
CDR3 length: 13
CDR3 protein: AISVGTTNTGELF

V gene: TRBV9
J gene: NA
CDR3 length: 12
CDR3 protein: ASSVAPDPYEQY

V gene: TRBV19
J gene: TRBJ2-7
CDR3 length: 13
CDR3 protein: ASRSVAGGPYEQY

V gene: TRBV6-6
J gene: TRBJ1-2
CDR3 length: 14
CDR3 protein: ASSPNPGIEIYGYT

V gene: TRBV5-1
J gene: TRBJ2-7
CDR3 length: 14
CDR3 protein: ASSGWVAGSSYEQY

V gene: TRBV5-1
J gene: TRBJ1-1
CDR3 length: 14
CDR3 protein: ASSLQGASLNTEAF

V gene: TRBV5-5
J gene: TRBJ2-7
CDR3 length: 17
CDR3 protein: ASSQGLAGGAGGSYEQY

V gene: TRBV11-2
J gene: TRBJ2-1
CDR3 length: 11
CDR3 protein: ASSPPLSGEQF

V gene: TRBV15
J gene: TRBJ1-1
CDR3 length: 14
CDR3 protein: ATSSARGLANTEAF

V gene: TRBV6-6
J gene: TRBJ1-4
CDR3 length: 12
CDR3 protein: ASSFSRTNEKLF

V gene: TRBV14
J gene: TRBJ1-1
CDR3 length: 12
CDR3 protein: ASSQLGGNTEAF

V gene: TRBV6-4
J gene: TRBJ1-4
CDR3 length: 18
CDR3 protein: ASSDSSGGLTPWANEKLF

V gene: TRBV5-6
J gene: TRBJ1-5
CDR3 length: 14
CDR3 protein: ASSSDREKPNQPQH

V gene: TRBV2
J gene: TRBJ1-5
CDR3 length: 13
CDR3 protein: ASRLDRISNQPQH

V gene: TRBV28
J gene: TRBJ1-2
CDR3 length: 11
CDR3 protein: ASRGQEHYGYT

V gene: TRBV7-6
J gene: TRBJ2-7
CDR3 length: 13
CDR3 protein: ASSPRQGTSYEQY

V gene: TRBV6-1
J gene: TRBJ2-7
CDR3 length: 12
CDR3 protein: ASSKGDSDYEQY

V gene: TRBV4-1
J gene: TRBJ2-1
CDR3 length: 14
CDR3 protein: ASSQEKVSSYNEQF

V gene: TRBV5-1
J gene: TRBJ1-1
CDR3 length: 12
CDR3 protein: ASSQTGVRTEAF

V gene: TRBV7-9
J gene: TRBJ1-1
CDR3 length: 15
CDR3 protein: ASRPSDRRLLNTEAF

V gene: TRBV6-6
J gene: TRBJ2-3
CDR3 length: 11
CDR3 protein: ASRSSGDATQY

V gene: TRBV5-1
J gene: TRBJ2-7
CDR3 length: 12
CDR3 protein: ASSTDGQGVEQY

V gene: TRBV27
J gene: TRBJ2-3
CDR3 length: 16
CDR3 protein: ASSLSASGKPSTDTQY

V gene: TRBV7-9
J gene: TRBJ2-7
CDR3 length: 12
CDR3 protein: ASSFTSGSREQY

V gene: TRBV29-1
J gene: TRBJ1-2
CDR3 length: 10
CDR3 protein: SVTGTSGRYT